The 6 T cell receptor beta chains in this list originate from one sample, sequenced in a study of blood T cells in healthy people across ages (dated by TCRdb to between 2015 and 2017). Receptors were amplified or captured by 5' RACE. The sequencing machine was an Illumina HiSeq 2500. A second roughly 7 to 12 cycle PCR used a sample-barcoded 5' primer and a J-beta primer mix. TCRdb handled the public reads itself, with Q25 trimming in fastp and clone calling in MiXCR, and kept productive beta chains. Merged by CDR3 protein, the rows form single entries marked with the most common genes and DNA. This sample is represented by around 780,000 distinct CDR3 sequences; around 25% of them were singletons. About 2.9% of the sample rests with the top ten. The same specimen was also included in a second study, on T cells of mothers and their children.

Sequencing input: blood. These TCRs come from a boy younger than 18 in good health.

This clonotype was counted a few times. The chain has TRBV12-3 or TRBV12-4 and TRBJ2-5, with 7 positions matching TRBD1. CDR3 size: 15 residues. The V and J ends lost 3 bases and 2 bases, in that order; junction bases with no gene match: 6. CDR3 sequence: CASSFRDRIQETQYF. The CDR3 DNA reads TGTGCCAGCAGTTTCCGGGACAGAATTCAAGAGACCCAGTACTTC.

A few counts support this clonotype. The chain uses TRBV11-2 and TRBJ2-5; either TRBD1 or TRBD2 may fit D (5 bases each). Trimming removed 1 base at V and 2 bases at J, with 14 bases between. CDR1 is SGHAT, CDR2 FQNNGV, per germline. The CDR3 is made up of 16 amino acids. The CDR3 coding sequence is TGTGCCAGCAGCTTAGGGCCGGGGCGCTTACAAGAGACCCAGTACTTC. Its protein is CASSLGPGRLQETQYF.

This clonotype was counted a few times. This chain connects TRBV6-5 to TRBJ2-5; no clear D. Germline V gene lookup returns CDR1 MNHEY and CDR2 SVGAGI. The CDR3 has 15 residues. V was clipped by 2 bases and J by 4 bases, with 14 bases between them. For the CDR3, the DNA is TGTGCCAGCAGTTACGCGCAGGCCTTTGGAGAGACCCAGTACTTC. As protein: CASSYAQAFGETQYF.

This clonotype was seen only a few times. The rearrangement uses TRBV4-1 and TRBJ2-4, with 9 bases matching TRBD1. CDR1 and CDR2 (germline): MGHRA, YSYEKL. The ends lost 2 bases at V and 4 bases at J; junction bases unmatched: 3. There are 15 residues in the CDR3. The CDR3 loop reads CASSQLDRGKNIQYF. Here the CDR3 DNA reads TGCGCCAGCAGCCAACTCGACAGGGGGAAAAACATTCAGTACTTC.

This clonotype was detected a few times. V is TRBV12-3 or TRBV12-4 and J is TRBJ1-1, with 8 nucleotides matching TRBD1. This CDR3 is built from 14 residues. The V segment lost 5 bases and the J segment 7 bases; nucleotides outside the gene matches: 9. The CDR3 nucleotides read TGTGCCAGCAGTCCAAACAGGGGGACCGGTGAAGCTTTCTTT. This translates into CASSPNRGTGEAFF.

The chain links TRBV5-4 to TRBJ1-2, with D possibly TRBD1 on 5 matching bases. The CDR3 contains 14 residues. The V and J ends lost 4 bases and 4 bases respectively, with 14 bases between them. CDR1 SGHNT and CDR2 YYREEE come from the germline V gene (reference sequence). The CDR3 region has the DNA TGTGCCAGCAGCCGGGACCTAGGCGGCTATGGCTACACCTTC. It specifies CASSRDLGGYGYTF.